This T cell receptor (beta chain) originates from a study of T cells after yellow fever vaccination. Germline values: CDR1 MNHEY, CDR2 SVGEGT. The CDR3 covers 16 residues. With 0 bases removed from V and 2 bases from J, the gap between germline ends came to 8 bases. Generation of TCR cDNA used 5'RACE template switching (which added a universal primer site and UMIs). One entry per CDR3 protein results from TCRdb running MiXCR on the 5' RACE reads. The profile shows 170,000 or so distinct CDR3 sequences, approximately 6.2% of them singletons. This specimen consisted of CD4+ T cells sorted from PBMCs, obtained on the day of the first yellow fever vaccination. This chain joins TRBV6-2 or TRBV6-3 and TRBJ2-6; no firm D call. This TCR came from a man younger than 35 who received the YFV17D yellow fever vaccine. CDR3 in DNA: TGTGCCAGCAGTTACTCAGCGTCCCCTGGGGCCAACGTCCTGACTTTC. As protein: CASSYSASPGANVLTF.